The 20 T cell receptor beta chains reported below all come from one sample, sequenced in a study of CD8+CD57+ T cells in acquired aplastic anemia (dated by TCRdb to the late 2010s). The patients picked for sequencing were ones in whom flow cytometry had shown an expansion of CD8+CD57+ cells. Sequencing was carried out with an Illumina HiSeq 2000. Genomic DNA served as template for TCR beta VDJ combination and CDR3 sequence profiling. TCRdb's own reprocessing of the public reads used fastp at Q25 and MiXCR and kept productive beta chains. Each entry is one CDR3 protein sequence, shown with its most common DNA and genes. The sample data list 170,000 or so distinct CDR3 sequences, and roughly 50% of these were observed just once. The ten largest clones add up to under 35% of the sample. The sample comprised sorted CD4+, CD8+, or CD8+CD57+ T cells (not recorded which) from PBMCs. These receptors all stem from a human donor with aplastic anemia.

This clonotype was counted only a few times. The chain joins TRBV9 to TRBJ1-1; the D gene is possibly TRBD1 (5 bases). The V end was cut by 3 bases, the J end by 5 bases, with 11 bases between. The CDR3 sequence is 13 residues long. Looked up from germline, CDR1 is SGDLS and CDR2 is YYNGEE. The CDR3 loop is CASSAWEGTEAFF. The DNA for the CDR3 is TGTGCCAGCAGCGCATGGGAGGGGACTGAAGCTTTCTTT.

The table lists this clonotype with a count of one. CDR3 residues: CATSRDRGLNTEAFF. CDR3 DNA: TGTGCCACCAGCAGGGACAGGGGATTGAACACTGAAGCTTTCTTT. The chain recombines TRBV15 with TRBJ1-1, with 9 bases identical to TRBD1. V lost 3 bases to trimming and J lost 0 bases; unmatched junction nucleotides: 2. The CDR3 consists of 15 residues. The V gene's germline CDR1 is LNHNV and CDR2 YYDKDF (reference sequence). Filled out from reference TRBV15 and TRBJ1-1, the complete variable domain reads DAMVIQNPRYQVTQFGKPVTLSCSQTLNHNVMYWYQQKSSQAPKLLFHYYDKDFNNEADTPDNFQSRRPNTSFCFLDIRSPGLGDTAMYLCATSRDRGLNTEAFFGQGTRLTVV.

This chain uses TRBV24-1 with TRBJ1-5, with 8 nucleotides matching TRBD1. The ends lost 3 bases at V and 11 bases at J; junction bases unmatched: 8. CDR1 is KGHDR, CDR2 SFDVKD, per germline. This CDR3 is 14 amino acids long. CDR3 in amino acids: CATSDDGTGETQHF. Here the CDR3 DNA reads TGTGCCACCAGTGATGACGGGACAGGAGAGACCCAGCATTTT.

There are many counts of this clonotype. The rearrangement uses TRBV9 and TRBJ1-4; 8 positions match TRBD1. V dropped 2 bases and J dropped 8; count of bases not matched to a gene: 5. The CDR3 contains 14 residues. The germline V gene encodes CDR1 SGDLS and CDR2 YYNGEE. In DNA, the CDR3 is TGTGCCAGCAGCGTCCAGGGGGCTCGGGAAAAACTGTTTTTT. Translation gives CASSVQGAREKLFF.

CDR3 coding DNA: TGCAGTGCTGCCCTCCTAGCGGGGGTCCCGAATGAGCAGTTCTTC. Translated, it gives CSAALLAGVPNEQFF. This rearrangement joins TRBV20-1 to TRBJ2-1, with 10 bases identical to TRBD2. Germline-derived CDR1 and CDR2 are DFQATT and SNEGSKA (reference sequence). V shed 5 bases and J 7 bases; nucleotides not matched to a gene: 11. CDR3 length: 15 residues.

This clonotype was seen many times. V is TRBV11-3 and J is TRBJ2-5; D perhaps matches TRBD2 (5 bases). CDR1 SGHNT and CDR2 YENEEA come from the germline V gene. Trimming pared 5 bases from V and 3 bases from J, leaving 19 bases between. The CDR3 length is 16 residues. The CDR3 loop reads CASSQAPPGIEETQYF. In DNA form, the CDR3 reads TGTGCCAGCAGCCAAGCCCCTCCCGGGATTGAAGAGACCCAGTACTTC.

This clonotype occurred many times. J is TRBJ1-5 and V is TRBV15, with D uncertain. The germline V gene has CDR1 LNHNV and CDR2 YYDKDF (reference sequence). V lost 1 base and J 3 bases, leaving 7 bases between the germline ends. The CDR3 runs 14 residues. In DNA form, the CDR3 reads TGTGCCACCAGCAGAGTAAGGGACAATCAGCCCCAGCATTTT. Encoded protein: CATSRVRDNQPQHF.

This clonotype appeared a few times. The CDR3 loop reads CAAARVNTEAFF. CDR3 sequence (DNA): TGTGCCGCGGCCAGAGTGAACACTGAAGCTTTCTTT. J is TRBJ1-1 and V is TRBV25-1, with no clear D. This CDR3 spans 12 amino acids. In germline, CDR1 is MGHDK, CDR2 SYGVNS. The germline V and J ends were trimmed by 11 bases and 0 bases, with 10 bases remaining between them.

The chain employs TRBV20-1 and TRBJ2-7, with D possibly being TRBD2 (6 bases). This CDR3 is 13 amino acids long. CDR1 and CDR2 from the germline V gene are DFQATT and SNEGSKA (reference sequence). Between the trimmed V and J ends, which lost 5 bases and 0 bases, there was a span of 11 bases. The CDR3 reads CSAARESSYEQYF. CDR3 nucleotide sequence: TGCAGTGCTGCCCGGGAGAGCTCCTACGAGCAGTACTTC.

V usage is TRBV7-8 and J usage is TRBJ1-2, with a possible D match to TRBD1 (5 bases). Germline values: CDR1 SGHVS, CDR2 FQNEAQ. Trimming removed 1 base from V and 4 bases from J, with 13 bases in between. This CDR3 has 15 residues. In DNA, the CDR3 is TGTGCCAGCAGCTTAGATACGGGGACTCGCTATGGCTACACCTTC. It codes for CASSLDTGTRYGYTF.

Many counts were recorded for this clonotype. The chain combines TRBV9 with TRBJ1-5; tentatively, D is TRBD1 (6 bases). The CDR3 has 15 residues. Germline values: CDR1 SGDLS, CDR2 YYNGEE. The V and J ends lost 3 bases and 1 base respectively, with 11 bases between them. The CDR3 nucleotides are TGTGCCAGCAGCGGACAAGGGGGGAGCAATCAGCCCCAGCATTTT. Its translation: CASSGQGGSNQPQHF.

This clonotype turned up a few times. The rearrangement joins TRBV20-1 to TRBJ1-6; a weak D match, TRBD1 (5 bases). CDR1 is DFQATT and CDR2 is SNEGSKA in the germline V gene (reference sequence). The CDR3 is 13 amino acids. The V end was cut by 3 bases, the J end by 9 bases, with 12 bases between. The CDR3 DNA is TGCAGTGCTAGCGAAGGGGAGGGTTCACCCCTCCACTTT. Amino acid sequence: CSASEGEGSPLHF.

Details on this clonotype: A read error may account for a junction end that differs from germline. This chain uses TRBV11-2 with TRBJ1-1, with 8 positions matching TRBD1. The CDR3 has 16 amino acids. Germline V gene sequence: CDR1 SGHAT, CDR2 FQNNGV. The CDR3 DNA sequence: TGTGCCAGCAACTTATATGTCGCGGGGGGACAGGCTGAAGCTTTCTTT. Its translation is CASNLYVAGGQAEAFF.

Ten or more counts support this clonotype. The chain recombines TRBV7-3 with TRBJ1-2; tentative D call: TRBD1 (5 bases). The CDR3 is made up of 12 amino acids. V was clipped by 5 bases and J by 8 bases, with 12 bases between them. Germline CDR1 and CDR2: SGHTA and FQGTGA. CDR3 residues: CASSDPGTGYTF. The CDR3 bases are TGTGCCAGCAGCGACCCCGGGACGGGCTACACCTTC.

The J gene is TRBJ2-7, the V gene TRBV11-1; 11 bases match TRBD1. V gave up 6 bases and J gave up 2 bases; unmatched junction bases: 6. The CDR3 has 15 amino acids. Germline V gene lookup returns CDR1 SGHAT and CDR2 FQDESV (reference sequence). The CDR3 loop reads CASSLGTGGTYEQYF. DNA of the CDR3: TGTGCCAGCAGTCTCGGGACAGGGGGTACCTACGAGCAGTACTTC.

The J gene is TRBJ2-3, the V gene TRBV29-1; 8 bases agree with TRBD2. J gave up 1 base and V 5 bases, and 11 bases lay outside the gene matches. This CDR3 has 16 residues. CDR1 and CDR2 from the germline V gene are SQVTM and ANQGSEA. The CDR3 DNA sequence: TGCAGCGTTCTAGGCCAAACTAGCGGACGCACAGATACGCAGTATTTT. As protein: CSVLGQTSGRTDTQYF.

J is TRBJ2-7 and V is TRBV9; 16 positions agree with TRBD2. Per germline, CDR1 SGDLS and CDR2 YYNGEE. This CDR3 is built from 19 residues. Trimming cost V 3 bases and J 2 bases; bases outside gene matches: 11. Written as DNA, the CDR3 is TGTGCCAGCAGCGCGACTGGGGGACTAGCGGGAGGGAACACCTACGAGCAGTACTTC. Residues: CASSATGGLAGGNTYEQYF.

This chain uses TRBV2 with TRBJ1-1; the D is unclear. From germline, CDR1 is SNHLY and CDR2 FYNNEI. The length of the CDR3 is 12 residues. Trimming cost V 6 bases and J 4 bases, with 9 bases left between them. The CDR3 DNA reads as TGTGCCAGCAGCGCGGGAGGCACTGAAGCTTTCTTT. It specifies CASSAGGTEAFF.

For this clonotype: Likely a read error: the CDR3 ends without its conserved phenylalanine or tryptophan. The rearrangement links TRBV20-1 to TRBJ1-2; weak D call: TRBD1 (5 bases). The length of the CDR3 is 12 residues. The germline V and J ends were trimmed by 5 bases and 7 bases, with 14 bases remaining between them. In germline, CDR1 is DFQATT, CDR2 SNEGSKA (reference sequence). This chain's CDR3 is CSALGGTRGYTS. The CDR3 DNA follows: TGCAGTGCTCTGGGGGGGACTCGTGGCTACACCTCC.

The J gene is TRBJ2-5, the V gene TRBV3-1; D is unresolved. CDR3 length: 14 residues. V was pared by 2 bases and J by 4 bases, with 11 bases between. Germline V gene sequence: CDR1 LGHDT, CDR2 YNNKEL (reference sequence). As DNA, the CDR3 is TGTGCCAGCAGCCAAAATCAGGTACCAGAGACCCAGTACTTC. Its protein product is CASSQNQVPETQYF.